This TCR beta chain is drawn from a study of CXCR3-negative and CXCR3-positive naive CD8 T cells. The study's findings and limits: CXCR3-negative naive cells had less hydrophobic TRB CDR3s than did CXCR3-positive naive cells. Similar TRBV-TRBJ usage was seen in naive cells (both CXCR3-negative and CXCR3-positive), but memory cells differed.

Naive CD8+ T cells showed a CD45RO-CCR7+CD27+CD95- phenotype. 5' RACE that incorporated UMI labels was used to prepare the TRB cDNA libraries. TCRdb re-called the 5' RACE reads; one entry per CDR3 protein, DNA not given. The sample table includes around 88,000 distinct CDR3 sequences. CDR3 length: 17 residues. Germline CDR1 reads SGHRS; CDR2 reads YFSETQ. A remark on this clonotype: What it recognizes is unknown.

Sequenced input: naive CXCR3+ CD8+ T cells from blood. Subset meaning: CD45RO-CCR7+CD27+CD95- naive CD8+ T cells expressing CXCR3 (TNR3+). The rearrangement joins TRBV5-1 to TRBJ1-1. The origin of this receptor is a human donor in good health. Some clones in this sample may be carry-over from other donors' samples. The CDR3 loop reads CASSLTYGEWRNTEAFF.